Listed below are T cell receptor beta chains from one sample, sequenced in a study of T-cell reconstitution after alpha-beta-depleted transplantation in children. A single record per CDR3 protein comes from TCRdb applying MiXCR to the PCR reads. The sample holds around 410,000 distinct CDR3 sequences; approximately 10% are singletons and the top ten take roughly 5.5%. The input for sequencing was PBMCs from the stem cell graft donor, taken from the stem cell graft. Receptors were obtained from a human donor who donated a stem cell graft to a child with acute myeloid leukemia. The conserved cysteine and the conserved F or W are not part of the CDR3 here. The order of the fields is D gene, V gene, J gene, clone size, CDR3 protein. A D gene is named only where the DNA matches it firmly. Clone size is stated in some rows and not others, as once, few, many or a class when expanded.

d_gene: .
v_gene: TRBV4-2
j_gene: TRBJ1-2
abundance: .
CDR3aa: ASSQEWQAYGYT

d_gene: TRBD1
v_gene: TRBV6-1
j_gene: TRBJ1-5
abundance: .
CDR3aa: ASRLPGQGNQPQH

d_gene: TRBD1
v_gene: TRBV7-2
j_gene: TRBJ2-1
abundance: .
CDR3aa: ASAGTGRNEQF

d_gene: .
v_gene: TRBV3-1
j_gene: TRBJ2-3
abundance: .
CDR3aa: ASSPLGDSSTDTQY

d_gene: .
v_gene: TRBV3-1
j_gene: TRBJ1-5
abundance: .
CDR3aa: ASSQASGQPQH

d_gene: .
v_gene: TRBV5-1
j_gene: TRBJ1-1
abundance: few
CDR3aa: ASSSGPRGAGGEAF

d_gene: .
v_gene: TRBV20-1
j_gene: TRBJ1-4
abundance: few
CDR3aa: SARELHEKLF

d_gene: .
v_gene: TRBV7-2
j_gene: TRBJ2-3
abundance: few
CDR3aa: ASSLVETMD

d_gene: .
v_gene: TRBV10-3
j_gene: TRBJ2-1
abundance: .
CDR3aa: AISEAAYNEQF

d_gene: TRBD1
v_gene: TRBV20-1
j_gene: TRBJ2-1
abundance: many
CDR3aa: SASKQGGNEQF

d_gene: .
v_gene: TRBV19
j_gene: TRBJ1-5
abundance: .
CDR3aa: ASRGGTNQPQH

d_gene: .
v_gene: TRBV19
j_gene: TRBJ1-1
abundance: .
CDR3aa: ASSISGAKLEAF

d_gene: .
v_gene: TRBV7-9
j_gene: TRBJ2-4
abundance: few
CDR3aa: ASSLDGGKNIQY

d_gene: TRBD2
v_gene: TRBV12-3/TRBV12-4
j_gene: TRBJ2-1
abundance: .
CDR3aa: ASSPGLATRSSYNEQF

d_gene: TRBD2
v_gene: TRBV7-2
j_gene: TRBJ2-7
abundance: .
CDR3aa: ASSSREGSYEQY

d_gene: .
v_gene: TRBV18
j_gene: TRBJ2-2
abundance: once
CDR3aa: ASSVQGAGELF

d_gene: .
v_gene: TRBV6-4
j_gene: TRBJ2-1
abundance: .
CDR3aa: ASSDKTPHNEQF

d_gene: TRBD2
v_gene: TRBV25-1
j_gene: TRBJ2-7
abundance: .
CDR3aa: ASREAGGRNEQY

d_gene: .
v_gene: TRBV5-1
j_gene: TRBJ1-1
abundance: few
CDR3aa: ASSLVQGGSEAF

d_gene: .
v_gene: TRBV20-1
j_gene: TRBJ2-3
abundance: .
CDR3aa: SARGLAPDTQY

d_gene: .
v_gene: TRBV5-1
j_gene: TRBJ2-1
abundance: many
CDR3aa: ASSQTPGEQF

d_gene: .
v_gene: TRBV7-9
j_gene: TRBJ2-2
abundance: few
CDR3aa: ASSLGPQDLFAGELF

d_gene: .
v_gene: TRBV29-1
j_gene: TRBJ2-5
abundance: few
CDR3aa: SVEGRMRVGTQY

d_gene: .
v_gene: TRBV29-1
j_gene: TRBJ2-7
abundance: few
CDR3aa: SVEGAGTRHEQY

d_gene: TRBD2
v_gene: TRBV29-1
j_gene: TRBJ2-1
abundance: .
CDR3aa: SVDFGLGPREQF

d_gene: .
v_gene: TRBV12-3/TRBV12-4
j_gene: TRBJ2-1
abundance: .
CDR3aa: ASSWASAGNEQF

d_gene: .
v_gene: TRBV20-1
j_gene: TRBJ2-1
abundance: .
CDR3aa: STTRGVYNEQF

d_gene: TRBD1
v_gene: TRBV20-1
j_gene: TRBJ2-2
abundance: few
CDR3aa: SARAGTGGHGELF

d_gene: .
v_gene: TRBV30
j_gene: TRBJ2-1
abundance: .
CDR3aa: AWSVGRGAYNEQF

d_gene: TRBD2
v_gene: TRBV3-1
j_gene: TRBJ2-1
abundance: few
CDR3aa: ASSQDRPSGIREQF

d_gene: .
v_gene: TRBV25-1
j_gene: TRBJ1-4
abundance: many
CDR3aa: ASSSEGAANEKLF

d_gene: .
v_gene: TRBV30
j_gene: TRBJ1-5
abundance: .
CDR3aa: AWTSEAGGNQPQH